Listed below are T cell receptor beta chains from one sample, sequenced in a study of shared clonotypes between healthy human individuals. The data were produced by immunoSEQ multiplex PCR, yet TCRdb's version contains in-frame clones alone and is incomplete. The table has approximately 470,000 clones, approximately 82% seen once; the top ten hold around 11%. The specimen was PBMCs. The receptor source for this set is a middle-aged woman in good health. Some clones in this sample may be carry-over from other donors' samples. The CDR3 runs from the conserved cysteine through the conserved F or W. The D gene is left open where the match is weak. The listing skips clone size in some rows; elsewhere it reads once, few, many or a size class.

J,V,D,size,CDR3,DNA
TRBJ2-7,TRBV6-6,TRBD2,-,CASSLAGVRFHEQYF,TGTGCCAGCAGTTTAGCGGGAGTTCGGTTTCACGAGCAGTACTTC
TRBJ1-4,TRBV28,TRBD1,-,CASNPTGATNEKLFF,TGTGCCAGCAATCCCACAGGGGCAACTAATGAAAAACTGTTTTTT
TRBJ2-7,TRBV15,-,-,CATSLEAADSSYEQYF,TGTGCCACCAGCCTCGAAGCGGCGGATAGCTCCTACGAGCAGTACTTC
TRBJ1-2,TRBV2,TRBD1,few,CASAGQGNYGYTF,TGTGCCAGCGCGGGACAGGGGAACTATGGCTACACCTTC
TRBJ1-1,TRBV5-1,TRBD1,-,CASSLGDRDPTEAFF,TGCGCCAGCAGCTTGGGGGACAGGGATCCCACTGAAGCTTTCTTT
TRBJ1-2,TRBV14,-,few,CASSQGQGYGYTF,TGTGCCAGCAGCCAAGGGCAGGGCTATGGCTACACCTTC
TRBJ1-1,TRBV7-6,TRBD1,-,CASSSLRGLGTEAFF,TGTGCTAGCAGCTCCCTCAGGGGGCTTGGGACTGAAGCTTTCTTT
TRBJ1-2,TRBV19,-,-,CASSGDYYGYTF,TGTGCCAGTAGTGGGGATTACTATGGCTACACCTTC
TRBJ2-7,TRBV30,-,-,CAWRLLSYEQYF,TGTGCCTGGCGACTACTCTCCTACGAGCAGTACTTC
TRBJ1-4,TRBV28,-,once,CASSSPSLQLRWEKLFF,TGTGCCAGCAGTTCCCCTTCCCTACAGTTACGGTGGGAAAAACTGTTTTTT
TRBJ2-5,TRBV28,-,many,CASSLFRGMETQYF,TGTGCCAGCAGTTTATTTAGGGGGATGGAGACCCAGTACTTC
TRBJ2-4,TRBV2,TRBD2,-,CATRDYKNIQYF,TGTGCCACTAGGGACTACAAAAACATTCAGTACTTC